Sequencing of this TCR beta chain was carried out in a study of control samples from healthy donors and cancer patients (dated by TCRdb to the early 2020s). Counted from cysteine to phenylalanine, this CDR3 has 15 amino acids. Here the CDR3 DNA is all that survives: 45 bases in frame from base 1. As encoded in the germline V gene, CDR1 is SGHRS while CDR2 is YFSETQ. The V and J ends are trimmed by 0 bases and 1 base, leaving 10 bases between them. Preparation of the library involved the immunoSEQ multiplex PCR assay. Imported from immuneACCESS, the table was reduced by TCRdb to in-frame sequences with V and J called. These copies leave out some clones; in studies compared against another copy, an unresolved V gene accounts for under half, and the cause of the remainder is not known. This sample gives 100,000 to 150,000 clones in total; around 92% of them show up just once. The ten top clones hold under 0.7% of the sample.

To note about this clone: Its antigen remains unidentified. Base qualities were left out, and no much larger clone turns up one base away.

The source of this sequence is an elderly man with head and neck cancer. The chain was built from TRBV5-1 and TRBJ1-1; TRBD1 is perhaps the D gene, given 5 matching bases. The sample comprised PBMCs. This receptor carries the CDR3 CASSLVGGANTEAFF. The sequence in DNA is TGCGCCAGCAGCTTGGTGGGAGGGGCGAACACTGAAGCTTTCTTT.